This TCR beta chain appears in the sequencing data of a study of T-cell memory formation after mild COVID-19. On the study more broadly: TCR clusters were mostly confined to one donor each.

Whole-study results and caveats: For contracting clones, CD4+ ones sat mainly in CM and EM, CD8+ in EMRA. Clones contracting over day 15 to 85 were CD4/CD8 balanced, with later expanders leaning CD4+. For second-wave clones that peaked at day 37, SARS-CoV-2 specificity went unverified.

The CDR3 is made up of 15 amino acids. Germline V gene sequence: CDR1 SEHNR, CDR2 FQNEAQ (reference sequence). Trimming shortened V by 7 bases and J by 7 bases, and 22 bases separated the two germline ends. TCRdb used MiXCR to reprocess the 5' RACE reads, holding one entry per CDR3 protein. The sample yields more than 200,000 distinct CDR3 sequences, about a sixth seen once. This clonotype has only a few counts. Its antigen remains unknown. V usage is TRBV7-9 and J usage is TRBJ2-5; a weak D match, TRBD2 (5 bases). The receptor comes from a man aged 18 to 29 who had mild COVID-19 (a few samples of this study predate the infection). Cell type and time point are not known. Sequences were obtained from PBMCs or a T cell subset sorted from them (not recorded which). CDR3 in amino acids: CASTNGVELIGTQYF. CDR3 DNA: TGTGCCAGCACCAACGGGGTGGAGTTAATTGGGACCCAGTACTTC.